Shown below are 25 T cell receptor beta chains from a single sample sequenced in a study of shared clonotypes between healthy human individuals. The data were produced by immunoSEQ multiplex PCR, yet TCRdb's version contains in-frame clones alone and is incomplete. The sample contains fewer than 1 million clones, 90% to 97% of which appear only once. Only CD45RO-negative cells positively selected for CCR7 counted as naive CD8 cells, so terminally differentiated effector memory CD45RA+ cells were excluded. The source material was naive CD8+ T cells sorted from blood. Every receptor here comes from a man aged 25 to 45 in good health.

This chain uses TRBV7-6 with TRBJ2-1; TRBD2 aligns across 8 bases. The J segment lost 5 bases and the V segment lost 6 bases, leaving 9 bases of the junction unmatched. The CDR3 spans 15 residues. Germline V gives CDR1 SGHVS, CDR2 FNYEAQ. Here the CDR3 DNA reads TGTGCCAGCAGTACCTATAGCGGGATCGACAATGAGCAGTTCTTC. It translates to CASSTYSGIDNEQFF. The variable domain in full, completed from reference TRBV7-6 and TRBJ2-1, reads GAGVSQSPRYKVTKRGQDVALRCDPISGHVSLYWYRQALGQGPEFLTYFNYEAQQDKSGLPNDRFSAERPEGSISTLTIQRTEQRDSAMYRCASSTYSGIDNEQFFGPGTRLTVL.

V is TRBV5-6 and J is TRBJ1-1, with D possibly matching TRBD1 (5 bases). Per germline, CDR1 SGHDT and CDR2 YYEEEE. CDR3 length: 17 amino acids. V lost 4 bases and J 2 bases, leaving 21 bases between the germline ends. The DNA for the CDR3 is TGTGCCAGCAGCCCTGTGGCACGGGGGTCAGTTAACACTGAAGCTTTCTTT. Translation gives CASSPVARGSVNTEAFF.

The chain carries TRBV6-5 and TRBJ2-7; TRBD2 agrees at 7 bases. Germline CDR1 reads MNHEY; CDR2 reads SVGAGI. This CDR3 contains 15 residues. V trimming: 0 bases; J trimming: 6 bases; junction bases outside the gene matches: 8. CDR3 loop: CASSYSGAGASEQYF. The CDR3 bases are TGTGCCAGCAGTTACTCAGGGGCGGGAGCTTCCGAGCAGTACTTC.

This clone occurred a few times. The chain recombines TRBV7-9 with TRBJ1-5; TRBD1 might be the D (6 bases). V was clipped by 4 bases and J by 3 bases, with 13 bases between them. Per the germline V gene, CDR1 is SEHNR and CDR2 is FQNEAQ (reference sequence). The CDR3 is made up of 15 amino acids. The CDR3 DNA is TGTGCCAGCAGCTCCGGGACACCCCTCAATCAGCCCCAGCATTTT. Its translation: CASSSGTPLNQPQHF.

The genes are TRBV27 and TRBJ2-5, with TRBD1 identical over 10 bases. V shed 8 bases and J 6 bases; nucleotides not matched to a gene: 6. Germline V CDR1 and CDR2: MNHEY, SMNVEV (reference sequence). The CDR3 is 13 amino acids. The CDR3 bases are TGTGCCAGCGGTGGGACAGGGGTAAAGACCCAGTACTTC. It encodes CASGGTGVKTQYF.

The chain joins TRBV13 to TRBJ2-3; 10 bases fit TRBD1. The CDR3 extends over 16 amino acids. Germline CDR1 PRHDT, CDR2 FYEKMQ (reference sequence). V was pared by 5 bases and J by 1 base, with 6 bases of the junction left unmatched. CDR3 amino acids: CASSGTGARRTDTQYF. The CDR3 DNA is TGTGCCAGCAGCGGGACAGGGGCGCGACGCACAGATACGCAGTATTTT.

The chain uses TRBV30 and TRBJ2-7; D could derive from TRBD1 or TRBD2 (5 bases each). Germline CDR1 is GTSNPN and CDR2 is SVGIG (reference sequence). Trimming shortened V by 3 bases and J by 5 bases, and 20 bases separated the two germline ends. This CDR3 has 15 residues. The CDR3 spells CAWRDRDPFGDEQYF. CDR3 in DNA: TGTGCCTGGAGAGATCGGGACCCATTTGGGGACGAGCAGTACTTC.

The CDR3 DNA is TGTGCCAGCACCGAGAGTGGGCTCGGTGGAAACACCATATATTTT. It yields the protein CASTESGLGGNTIYF. V and J are TRBV2 and TRBJ1-3; no clear D. The germline V and J ends were trimmed by 7 bases and 3 bases, with 16 bases remaining between them. The CDR3 has 15 amino acids. Germline assignment: CDR1 SNHLY and CDR2 FYNNEI.

This clone was picked up one time. The chain has TRBV7-9 and TRBJ1-4; maybe TRBD1 (5 bases). The CDR3 covers 17 residues. Germline CDR1 and CDR2: SEHNR and FQNEAQ (reference sequence). V was shortened by 5 bases and J by 1 base, with 17 bases between the two germline ends. CDR3 DNA sequence: TGTGCCAGCAGCCTTCAAGGGGCAGGGTTAACTAATGAAAAACTGTTTTTT. Translation gives CASSLQGAGLTNEKLFF.

The chain carries TRBV7-2 and TRBJ2-7; D is perhaps TRBD1 (5 bases). Trimming removed 1 base from V and 0 bases from J, with 10 bases in between. Germline V gives CDR1 SGHTA, CDR2 FQGNSA. The CDR3 is made up of 15 amino acids. CDR3 in DNA: TGTGCCAGCAGCTTAGTCGACAGCCTCTCCTACGAGCAGTACTTC. The encoded protein is CASSLVDSLSYEQYF.

The gene calls are TRBV28 and TRBJ2-2; the match to TRBD1 covers 9 bases. The CDR3 runs to 14 residues. Trimming at V came to 8 bases and at J to 6 bases, leaving 7 bases not matched to a gene. CDR1 is MDHEN and CDR2 is SYDVKM in the germline V gene. CDR3 bases: TGTGCCAGCTTACTACAGGGGGCCTCCGGGGAGCTGTTTTTT. Translating gives CASLLQGASGELFF.

Note on this clone: Other nucleotide sequences in the sample specify the same CDR3. The chain couples TRBV6-1 to TRBJ2-1; D call uncertain. The CDR3 spans 12 residues. In germline, CDR1 is MNHNS, CDR2 SASEGT. The ends were cut back, 2 bases at V and 8 bases at J, with 7 bases in the middle. The CDR3 DNA reads as TGTGCCAGCAGTGAATGGGCGGATGAGCAGTTCTTC. This sequence encodes CASSEWADEQFF.

This chain uses TRBV11-2 with TRBJ2-7, with 11 bases that match TRBD2. This CDR3 is built from 15 residues. Germline values: CDR1 SGHAT, CDR2 FQNNGV. Losses at the gene ends were 5 bases for V and 4 bases for J; bases not matched to a gene: 7. CDR3 region: CASSLSGRAGYEQYF. CDR3 nucleotides: TGTGCCAGCAGCCTTAGCGGGAGGGCCGGGTACGAGCAGTACTTC. The full variable domain, in which reference TRBV11-2 and TRBJ2-7 provide the parts outside the CDR3, is EAGVAQSPRYKIIEKRQSVAFWCNPISGHATLYWYQQILGQGPKLLIQFQNNGVVDDSQLPKDRFSAERLKGVDSTLKIQPAKLEDSAVYLCASSLSGRAGYEQYFGPGTRLTVT.

V is TRBV6-5 and J is TRBJ2-7, with 8 bases matching TRBD2. V shed 5 bases and J 0 bases; nucleotides not matched to a gene: 3. This CDR3 is 14 amino acids long. Germline V gene lookup returns CDR1 MNHEY and CDR2 SVGAGI. The CDR3 DNA is TGTGCCAGCAGTCCTACTAGCGGCTCCTACGAGCAGTACTTC. Residues: CASSPTSGSYEQYF.

The chain links TRBV30 to TRBJ2-7; the D is unclear. Looked up from germline, CDR1 is GTSNPN and CDR2 is SVGIG (reference sequence). The CDR3 extends over 12 amino acids. Trimming left V 2 bases short and J 6 bases short, with 11 bases between. The DNA for the CDR3 is TGTGCCTGGAGTTCTGTGGTTCGCGAGCAGTACTTC. Encoded protein: CAWSSVVREQYF.

The J gene is TRBJ2-1, the V gene TRBV5-1; D possibly corresponds to TRBD1 (6 bases). Trimming took 0 bases from V and 0 from J, leaving 13 bases between them. From germline, CDR1 is SGHRS and CDR2 YFSETQ. The length of the CDR3 is 17 residues. CDR3: CASSLGNRESSYNEQFF. CDR3 coding DNA: TGCGCCAGCAGCTTGGGTAACAGGGAGAGCTCCTACAATGAGCAGTTCTTC.

To note about this clone: Other DNA sequences in this specimen translate into the identical CDR3. The rearrangement uses TRBV9 and TRBJ1-2, with no clear D. CDR3 size: 14 residues. V lost 0 bases to trimming and J lost 2 bases, with 8 bases between them. Germline CDR1 is SGDLS and CDR2 is YYNGEE. The CDR3 loop reads CASSVGGGNYGYTF. CDR3 nucleotide sequence: TGTGCCAGCAGCGTAGGAGGCGGGAACTATGGCTACACCTTC.

This chain connects TRBV11-2 to TRBJ2-5, with 7 bases fitting TRBD2. The CDR3 loop spans 17 amino acids. The junction had 13 bases not matched to a gene; V was cut back by 2 bases and J by 4 bases. Germline CDR1 reads SGHAT; CDR2 reads FQNNGV. The CDR3 reads CASSLYLLGGRPETQYF. In nucleotides, the CDR3 is TGTGCCAGCAGCTTATACCTCTTGGGCGGGAGACCAGAGACCCAGTACTTC.

In DNA, the CDR3 is TGTGCCAGCAGGACAGGGGGCGGAAACACCATATATTTT. Encoded protein: CASRTGGGNTIYF. This sequence joins TRBV25-1 and TRBJ1-3; 10 nucleotides match TRBD1. This CDR3 has 13 amino acids. V trimming: 6 bases; J trimming: 4 bases; junction bases outside the gene matches: 0. From germline, CDR1 is MGHDK and CDR2 SYGVNS.

The rearrangement joins TRBV7-9 to TRBJ2-2, with 8 bases aligning to TRBD1. Germline V gives CDR1 SEHNR, CDR2 FQNEAQ (reference sequence). This CDR3 has 15 residues. J was trimmed by 4 bases and V by 3 bases; bases with no gene match: 4. In DNA, the CDR3 is TGTGCCAGCAGCTTGGGGACAGGATCCACCGGGGAGCTGTTTTTT. This sequence encodes CASSLGTGSTGELFF. Full variable domain (outside the CDR3, taken from reference TRBV7-9 and TRBJ2-2): DTGVSQNPRHKITKRGQNVTFRCDPISEHNRLYWYRQTLGQGPEFLTYFQNEAQLEKSRLLSDRFSAERPKGSFSTLEIQRTEQGDSAMYLCASSLGTGSTGELFFGEGSRLTVL.

The CDR3 DNA reads TGTGCCAGCAGTTACTCCCAGGGTTCCCCAGATACGCAGTATTTT. It yields the protein CASSYSQGSPDTQYF. The gene calls are TRBV6-5 and TRBJ2-3; a possible D gene is TRBD1 (5 bases). The CDR3 runs 15 residues. The V gene lost 0 bases and the J gene lost 4 bases, with 11 bases spanning the gap. Germline lookup yields CDR1 MNHEY and CDR2 SVGAGI.

V usage is TRBV5-1 and J usage is TRBJ1-1, with 7 bases that match TRBD1. The CDR3 runs to 15 residues. V lost 9 bases and J lost 2; bases outside the gene matches: 13. The V gene's germline CDR1 is SGHRS and CDR2 YFSETQ. DNA for the CDR3: TGCGCCACCCCAATCGTGGACAGGACAAACACTGAAGCTTTCTTT. It is translated as CATPIVDRTNTEAFF.

The chain employs TRBV10-1 and TRBJ2-1; 8 bases fit TRBD2. CDR3 length equals 16 residues. The germline gives CDR1 WNHNN, CDR2 SYGVQD (reference sequence). Unmatched junction bases numbered 9, after V lost 0 bases and J lost 8 bases. The CDR3 bases are TGCGCCAGCAGTGAGTCGGGTTTTAGCGGGGTCGATGAGCAGTTCTTC. This encodes CASSESGFSGVDEQFF.

The rearrangement uses TRBV7-9 and TRBJ2-5; D not resolved. Trimming stripped 5 bases from V and 1 base from J, with 5 bases between. This CDR3 has 12 residues. Looked up from germline, CDR1 is SEHNR and CDR2 is FQNEAQ (reference sequence). The CDR3 sequence is CASSTVQETQYF. In DNA form, the CDR3 reads TGTGCCAGCAGCACAGTCCAAGAGACCCAGTACTTC.

The rearrangement links TRBV9 to TRBJ2-7; the match to TRBD2 covers 7 bases. After removal of 3 bases from V and 0 bases from J, the junction contained 12 bases not matched to a gene. The length of the CDR3 is 17 residues. Per germline, CDR1 SGDLS and CDR2 YYNGEE. The CDR3 protein is CASSDPSGGTTSYEQYF. The DNA for the CDR3 is TGTGCCAGCAGCGACCCCTCGGGGGGAACTACCTCCTACGAGCAGTACTTC.